These T cell receptor beta chains were read from a single sample in a study of vaccination and CD4 T cells after COVID-19. Using its own MiXCR run on the PCR reads, TCRdb lists one record per CDR3 protein. The table lists about 14,000 distinct CDR3 sequences, less than 55% of them singletons, with around 8.7% in the top ten. Their target antigens are unknown. Material for sequencing was CD4+ T cells from blood, cultured in vitro. These receptors were collected from a human donor who had recovered from COVID-19. CDR3s include the opening cysteine and the closing phenylalanine or tryptophan. Fields, in order: D gene, V gene, J gene, CDR3 protein, CDR3 DNA. The D gene is left open where the match is weak.

TRBD2	TRBV18	TRBJ2-1	CASSPSGRAIGEQFF	TGTGCCAGCTCACCAAGCGGGAGGGCCATCGGTGAGCAGTTCTTC
NA	TRBV2	TRBJ1-2	CASSGTRVGGYTF	TGTGCCAGCAGTGGGACACGGGTGGGTGGCTACACCTTC
NA	TRBV6-2/TRBV6-3	TRBJ2-7	CASSYRGRGDGRNEQYF	TGTGCCAGCAGTTACAGGGGCCGCGGGGACGGTAGAAACGAGCAGTACTTC